This note documents a single TCR beta chain sequence. Treatment reported: oral pan-JAK inhibitor, 5-10 mg twice daily. Peripheral blood, together with lesional scalp punch biopsies, was collected from alopecia areata patients. RNA extraction and reverse transcription yielded cDNA as sequencing template. Produced via immunoSEQ multiplex PCR; TCRdb's table is partial and in-frame only. The sample has 160,000 or so clones, under 70% seen once. CDR3 length equals 14 residues. Trimming took 2 bases from V and 3 from J; bases not matched to a gene: 4. Per the germline V gene, CDR1 is GTSNPN and CDR2 is SVGIG (reference sequence). This specimen belongs to a study of CD8+ T cells in alopecia areata.

The clonotype was recovered from a human donor with alopecia areata. The V gene is TRBV30, the J gene TRBJ1-5; 7 bases line up with TRBD1. The sequenced sample was CD4+ T cells sorted from blood, obtained at week 4, from a patient treated with tofacitinib. CDR3 region: CAWSRDRLNQPQHF. CDR3 nucleotide sequence: TGTGCCTGGAGTAGGGACAGACTCAATCAGCCCCAGCATTTT.